The 16 T cell receptor beta chains listed next were all sequenced from one sample in a study of blood T cell repertoires in COVID-19. Profiling relied on immunoSEQ multiplex PCR, and the TCRdb table lists in-frame clones only, not all of them. Of some 40,000 clones detected, 69% appear once; the ten largest clones hold approximately 6.2%. Sequences were obtained from peripheral blood. Receptors originate from an older man with acute or convalescent COVID-19.

The chain uses TRBV27 and TRBJ1-2; 7 bases match TRBD1. The germline gives CDR1 MNHEY, CDR2 SMNVEV (reference sequence). The CDR3 has 17 amino acids. V was clipped by 6 bases and J by 1 base; unmatched bases: 14. The CDR3 region has the DNA TGTGCCAGCAGGGCGTATGATGGGACAGTCGTTAACTATGGCTACACCTTC. Amino acids: CASRAYDGTVVNYGYTF.

This clone was recorded a few times. This chain uses TRBV5-1 with TRBJ2-3, with D hard to call. The CDR3 covers 15 residues. CDR1 is SGHRS, CDR2 YFSETQ, per germline. The ends were cut back, 0 bases at V and 2 bases at J, with 10 bases in the middle. The CDR3 region has the DNA TGCGCCAGCAGCTTGGCTGGGCTTCCCACAGATACGCAGTATTTT. This codes for CASSLAGLPTDTQYF.

J is TRBJ2-7 and V is TRBV4-2, with 16 bases matching TRBD2. This CDR3 has 23 amino acids. Germline values: CDR1 LGHNA, CDR2 YNFKEQ. Trimming removed 4 bases from V and 1 base from J; junction bases left unmatched: 22. In nucleotides, the CDR3 is TGTGCCAGCAGCCCGGCCGGGACACCAGAATCCGGGACTAGCGGGAGGGGGTCCTACGAGCAGTACTTC. Translated: CASSPAGTPESGTSGRGSYEQYF.

This clone was picked up one time. The chain uses TRBV6-1 and TRBJ2-1; D is perhaps TRBD2 (5 bases). The germline V gene encodes CDR1 MNHNS and CDR2 SASEGT. The CDR3 has 15 amino acids. The germline V and J ends were trimmed by 2 bases and 5 bases, with 13 bases remaining between them. In nucleotides, the CDR3 is TGTGCCAGCAGTGAACCGTTCCGGGGAGACAATGAGCAGTTCTTC. This gives the protein CASSEPFRGDNEQFF.

V gene TRBV7-6 combines with J gene TRBJ1-1; D not resolved. The CDR3 is 13 amino acids. CDR1 SGHVS and CDR2 FNYEAQ come from the germline V gene. Trimming removed 5 bases at V and 9 bases at J, with 16 bases between. The CDR3 DNA reads TGTGCCAGCAGCCCGATGAAAGCAGGCCAAGCTTTCTTT. It yields the protein CASSPMKAGQAFF.

The chain combines TRBV6-6 with TRBJ1-5; TRBD1 matches at 10 bases. The CDR3 totals 15 residues. J was trimmed by 5 bases and V by 6 bases; bases with no gene match: 7. Germline V gene sequence: CDR1 MNHNY, CDR2 SVGAGI (reference sequence). As DNA, the CDR3 is TGTGCCAGCAGCCCCGGGACAGGGGCGGATCAGCCCCAGCATTTT. Translating it yields CASSPGTGADQPQHF.

The rearrangement joins TRBV13 to TRBJ2-7, with 15 nucleotides matching TRBD2. The trim removed 5 bases at V and 1 base at J, leaving 15 bases unmatched. Germline values: CDR1 PRHDT, CDR2 FYEKMQ (reference sequence). This CDR3 spans 20 amino acids. The CDR3 DNA reads TGTGCCAGCAGCCCAGGACTAGCGGGAGGGCCAGTTCTTCGGTCCTACGAGCAGTACTTC. Translation: CASSPGLAGGPVLRSYEQYF.

The rearrangement joins TRBV5-6 to TRBJ2-1, with no clear D. Germline V lookup: CDR1 SGHDT, CDR2 YYEEEE. The CDR3 extends over 11 amino acids. Trimming removed 3 bases at V and 5 bases at J, with 3 bases between. Here the CDR3 DNA reads TGTGCCAGCAGCTGGCACAATGAGCAGTTCTTC. Protein: CASSWHNEQFF.

The gene calls are TRBV11-2 and TRBJ1-2, with 7 bases identical to TRBD1. The CDR3 length is 12 residues. The trim removed 5 bases at V and 8 bases at J, leaving 5 bases unmatched. CDR1 is SGHAT and CDR2 is FQNNGV in the germline V gene. Written as DNA, the CDR3 is TGTGCCAGCAGCGTACAGGGGAGAGGCTACACCTTC. It encodes CASSVQGRGYTF.

This clone was counted a few times. The chain employs TRBV18 and TRBJ1-1, with 8 bases fitting TRBD1. The CDR3 is 14 amino acids. Trimming took 6 bases from V and 5 from J; bases not matched to a gene: 8. The V gene's germline CDR1 is KGHSH and CDR2 LQKENI. The chain's CDR3 is CASSVGQGLTEAFF. In nucleotides, the CDR3 is TGTGCCAGCTCGGTCGGACAGGGTTTGACTGAAGCTTTCTTT.

This rearrangement joins TRBV29-1 to TRBJ1-2, with D possibly being TRBD1 (6 bases). This CDR3 is 15 amino acids long. The germline CDR1 and CDR2 sequences are SQVTM and ANQGSEA. Trimming removed 4 bases at V and 7 bases at J, with 22 bases between. CDR3 residues: CSVVLQWQGQGGYTF. The CDR3 region has the DNA TGCAGCGTTGTATTGCAGTGGCAGGGGCAAGGTGGCTACACCTTC. Together with reference TRBV29-1 and TRBJ1-2, the CDR3 gives the full variable domain: SAVISQKPSRDICQRGTSLTIQCQVDSQVTMMFWYRQQPGQSLTLIATANQGSEATYESGFVIDKFPISRPNLTFSTLTVSNMSPEDSSIYLCSVVLQWQGQGGYTFGSGTRLTVV.

This clone was observed a single time. The V and J genes are TRBV5-1 and TRBJ2-2; 11 nucleotides align to TRBD2. The CDR3 length is 18 residues. Germline V lookup: CDR1 SGHRS, CDR2 YFSETQ. J was trimmed by 2 bases and V by 0 bases; bases with no gene match: 6. CDR3: CASSLEGLAAPNTGELFF. The CDR3 DNA reads TGCGCCAGCAGCTTGGAGGGACTAGCGGCCCCCAACACCGGGGAGCTGTTTTTT.

This sequence joins TRBV10-3 and TRBJ1-4, with D uncertain. V shed 0 bases and J shed 3 bases, with 11 bases lying between them. The CDR3 consists of 16 residues. Per the germline V gene, CDR1 is ENHRY and CDR2 is SYGVKD. The CDR3 DNA is TGTGCCATCAGTGAGTCGATGAGGGCCGCTAATGAAAAACTGTTTTTT. Protein product: CAISESMRAANEKLFF.

The J gene is TRBJ1-6, the V gene TRBV3-1 (or the pseudogene TRBV3-2); weak D call: TRBD1 (5 bases). This CDR3 region has 15 residues. Germline-derived CDR1 and CDR2 are LGHDT and YNNKEL (reference sequence). The V and J ends lost 1 base and 7 bases respectively, with 11 bases between them. The CDR3 sequence is CASSQARTMNSPLHF. The CDR3 DNA reads as TGTGCCAGCAGCCAAGCCCGGACAATGAATTCACCCCTCCACTTT.

This clone was counted a few times. The chain combines TRBV30 with TRBJ2-3, with 7 bases fitting TRBD1. The germline gives CDR1 GTSNPN, CDR2 SVGIG (reference sequence). The CDR3 loop spans 14 amino acids. V trimming: 2 bases; J trimming: 0 bases; junction bases outside the gene matches: 2. The chain's CDR3 is CAWSRDSSTDTQYF. The DNA of the CDR3 is TGTGCCTGGAGTCGGGACAGTAGCACAGATACGCAGTATTTT.

The J gene is TRBJ2-5, the V gene TRBV5-1, with 10 bases lining up with TRBD1. The CDR3 totals 14 residues. V shed 0 bases, J shed 4 bases, and the junction held 0 bases outside the gene matches. Germline CDR1 SGHRS, CDR2 YFSETQ. The CDR3 protein is CASSLGTGGETQYF. As DNA, the CDR3 is TGCGCCAGCAGCTTGGGGACAGGGGGAGAGACCCAGTACTTC.